The T cell receptor beta chain under discussion was sequenced for a study of T cells after yellow fever vaccination. At the level of the study: Any fraction with a low cell number was prepared using SMART-Seq v4 Ultra Low Input.

General observations from the study: Weaker overall was a secondary response that nonetheless peaked faster, on day 5 versus 15. Primary-vaccination clones mostly resurfaced post-booster (around 96% CD4, 75% to 90% CD8).

This clonotype was recorded a few times. Its antigen is currently unknown. UMIs were added to TCR cDNA along with a universal primer site when it was made by 5'RACE template switching. MiXCR, applied by TCRdb to the 5' RACE reads, yields one record per CDR3 protein. Found here are about 430,000 distinct CDR3 sequences, around 20% of them singletons; the top ten hold 18%. V gave up 6 bases and J gave up 2 bases, with 14 bases separating them. The CDR3 loop spans 15 amino acids. This clonotype was obtained from a young man who received the YFV17D yellow fever vaccine. The chain joins TRBV12-3 or TRBV12-4 to TRBJ1-5; the D gene is possibly TRBD1 (6 bases). This material consisted of PBMCs, taken before the yellow fever booster vaccination. This CDR3 is CASRNAGVRNQPQHF. Here the CDR3 DNA reads TGTGCCAGCAGAAACGCAGGGGTTCGCAATCAGCCCCAGCATTTT.